This TCR beta chain was found in a study of T cells in Graves' hyperthyroidism and ophthalmopathy. The TCR beta CDR3 regions underwent amplification using RNA transcripts as the source. First-round RT-PCR of the TCR CDR3 relied on the HTBI primer set. TCRdb re-derived calls from the multiplex PCR reads in MiXCR, one entry per CDR3 protein. The table includes a few hundred thousand distinct CDR3 sequences, 15% to 19% detected once. The CDR3 loop spans 15 amino acids. Looked up from germline, CDR1 is MNHNS and CDR2 is SASEGT. V was pared by 8 bases and J by 0 bases, with 17 bases between. The source material was blood. The genes are TRBV6-1 and TRBJ2-7, with D possibly TRBD1 on 5 matching bases. The TCR originated in a woman aged 25 to 45 with Graves' hyperthyroidism. Written as DNA, the CDR3 is TGTGCCAGCGGGAAGGGGCAGCCTAGCTCCTACGAGCAGTACTTC. Its translation: CASGKGQPSSYEQYF.